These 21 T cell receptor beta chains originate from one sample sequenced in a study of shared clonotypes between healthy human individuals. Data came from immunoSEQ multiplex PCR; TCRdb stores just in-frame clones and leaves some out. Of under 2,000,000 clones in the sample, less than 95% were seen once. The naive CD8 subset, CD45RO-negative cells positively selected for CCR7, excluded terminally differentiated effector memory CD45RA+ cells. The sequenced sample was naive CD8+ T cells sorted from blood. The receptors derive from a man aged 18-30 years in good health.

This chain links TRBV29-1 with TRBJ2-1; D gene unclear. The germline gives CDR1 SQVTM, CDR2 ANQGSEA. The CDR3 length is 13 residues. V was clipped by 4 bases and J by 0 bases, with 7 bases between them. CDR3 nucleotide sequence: TGCAGCGTTGCTCTTAGCTCCTACAATGAGCAGTTCTTC. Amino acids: CSVALSSYNEQFF.

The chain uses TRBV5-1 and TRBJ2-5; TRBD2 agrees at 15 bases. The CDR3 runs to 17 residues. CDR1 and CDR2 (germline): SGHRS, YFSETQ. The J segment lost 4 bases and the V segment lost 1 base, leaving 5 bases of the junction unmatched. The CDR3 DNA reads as TGCGCCAGCAGCTTGTCGCCGGGACTAGCGGGGGGAGAGACCCAGTACTTC. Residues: CASSLSPGLAGGETQYF.

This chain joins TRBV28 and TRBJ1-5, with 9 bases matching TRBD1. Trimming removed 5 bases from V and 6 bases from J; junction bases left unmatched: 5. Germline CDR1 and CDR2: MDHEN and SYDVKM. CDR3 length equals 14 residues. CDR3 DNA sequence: TGTGCCAGCAGTCAACAGGGGGCTGGTCAGCCCCAGCATTTT. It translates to CASSQQGAGQPQHF. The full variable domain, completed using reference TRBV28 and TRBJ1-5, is DVKVTQSSRYLVKRTGEKVFLECVQDMDHENMFWYRQDPGLGLRLIYFSYDVKMKEKGDIPEGYSVSREKKERFSLILESASTNQTSMYLCASSQQGAGQPQHFGDGTRLSIL.

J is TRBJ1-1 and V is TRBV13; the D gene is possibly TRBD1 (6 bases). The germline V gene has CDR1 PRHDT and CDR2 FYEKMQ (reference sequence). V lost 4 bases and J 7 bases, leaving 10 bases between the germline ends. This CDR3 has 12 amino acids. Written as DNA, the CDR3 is TGTGCCAGCAGCTGGGGAGGGGGTGAAGCTTTCTTT. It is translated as CASSWGGGEAFF.

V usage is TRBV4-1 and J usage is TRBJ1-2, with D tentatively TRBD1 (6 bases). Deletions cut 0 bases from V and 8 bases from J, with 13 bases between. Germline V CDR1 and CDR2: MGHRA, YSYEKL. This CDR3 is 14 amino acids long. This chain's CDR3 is CASSQEDFRGGYTF. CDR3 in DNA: TGCGCCAGCAGCCAAGAGGATTTCAGGGGAGGCTACACCTTC.

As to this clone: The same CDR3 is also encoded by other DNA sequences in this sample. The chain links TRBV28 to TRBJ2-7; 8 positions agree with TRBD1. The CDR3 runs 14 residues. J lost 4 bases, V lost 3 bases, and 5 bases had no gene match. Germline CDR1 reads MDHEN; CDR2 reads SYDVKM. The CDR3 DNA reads TGTGCCAGCAGTTTCTCAGGGGGCGAATACGAGCAGTACTTC. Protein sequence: CASSFSGGEYEQYF.

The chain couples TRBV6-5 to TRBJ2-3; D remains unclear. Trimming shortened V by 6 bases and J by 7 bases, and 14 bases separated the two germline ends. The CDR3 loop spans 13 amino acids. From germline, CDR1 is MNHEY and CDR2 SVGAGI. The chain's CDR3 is CASSRLGAYTQYF. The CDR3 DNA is TGTGCCAGCAGCCGCCTGGGCGCATATACGCAGTATTTT.

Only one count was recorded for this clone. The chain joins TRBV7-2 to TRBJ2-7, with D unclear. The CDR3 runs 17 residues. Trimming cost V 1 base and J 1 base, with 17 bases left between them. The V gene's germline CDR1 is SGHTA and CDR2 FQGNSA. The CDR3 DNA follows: TGTGCCAGCAGCTTAGAAGGGTTGTGGGTTGGGTCCTACGAGCAGTACTTC. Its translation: CASSLEGLWVGSYEQYF.

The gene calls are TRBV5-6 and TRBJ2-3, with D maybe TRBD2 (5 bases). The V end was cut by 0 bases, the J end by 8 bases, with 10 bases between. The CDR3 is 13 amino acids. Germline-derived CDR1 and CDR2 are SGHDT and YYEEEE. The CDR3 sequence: CASSLGEGSTQYF. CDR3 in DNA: TGTGCCAGCAGCTTGGGAGAAGGGAGTACGCAGTATTTT. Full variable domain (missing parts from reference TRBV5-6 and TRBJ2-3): DAGVTQSPTHLIKTRGQQVTLRCSPKSGHDTVSWYQQALGQGPQFIFQYYEEEERQRGNFPDRFSGHQFPNYSSELNVNALLLGDSALYLCASSLGEGSTQYFGPGTRLTVL.

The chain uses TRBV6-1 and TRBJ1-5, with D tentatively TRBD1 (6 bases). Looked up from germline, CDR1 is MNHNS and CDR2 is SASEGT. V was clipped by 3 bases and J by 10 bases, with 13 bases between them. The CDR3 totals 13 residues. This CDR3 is CASSDLAGGPQHF. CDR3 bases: TGTGCCAGCAGTGACCTGGCGGGGGGCCCCCAGCATTTT.

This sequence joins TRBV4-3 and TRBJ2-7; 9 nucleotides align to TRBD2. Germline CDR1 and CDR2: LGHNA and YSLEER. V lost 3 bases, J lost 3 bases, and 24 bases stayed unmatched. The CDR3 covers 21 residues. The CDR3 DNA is TGCGCCAGCAGCCAGGGTGCGATACCGGGACTAGCCTACAGAACCAGCTACGAGCAGTACTTC. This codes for CASSQGAIPGLAYRTSYEQYF.

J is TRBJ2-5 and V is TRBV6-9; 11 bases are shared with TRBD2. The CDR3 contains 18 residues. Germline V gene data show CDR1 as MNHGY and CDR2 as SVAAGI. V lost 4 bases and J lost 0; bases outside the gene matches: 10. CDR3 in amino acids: CASSSRGLAEPYQETQYF. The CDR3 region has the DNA TGTGCCAGCAGTTCGAGGGGACTAGCGGAACCGTACCAAGAGACCCAGTACTTC.

The chain's CDR3 is CASSEVSAGDTYEQYF. Written as DNA, the CDR3 is TGTGCCAGCAGTGAGGTTTCGGCAGGGGATACCTACGAGCAGTACTTC. The chain joins TRBV2 to TRBJ2-7, with D possibly being TRBD1 (6 bases). The CDR3 has 16 residues. Germline CDR1 SNHLY, CDR2 FYNNEI. V lost 3 bases to trimming and J lost 2 bases, with 17 bases between them.

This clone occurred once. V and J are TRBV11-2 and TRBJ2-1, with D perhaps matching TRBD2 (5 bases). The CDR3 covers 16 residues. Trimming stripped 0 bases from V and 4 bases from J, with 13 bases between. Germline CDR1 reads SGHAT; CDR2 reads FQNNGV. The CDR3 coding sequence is TGTGCCAGCAGCTTAGATCCTGCCGGACTTTACAATGAGCAGTTCTTC. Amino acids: CASSLDPAGLYNEQFF.

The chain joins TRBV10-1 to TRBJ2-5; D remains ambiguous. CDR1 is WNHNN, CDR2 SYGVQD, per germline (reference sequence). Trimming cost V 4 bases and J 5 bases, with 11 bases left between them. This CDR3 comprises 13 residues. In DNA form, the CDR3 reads TGCGCCAGCAGTGCCCGGGCTGGCGAGACCCAGTACTTC. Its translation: CASSARAGETQYF.

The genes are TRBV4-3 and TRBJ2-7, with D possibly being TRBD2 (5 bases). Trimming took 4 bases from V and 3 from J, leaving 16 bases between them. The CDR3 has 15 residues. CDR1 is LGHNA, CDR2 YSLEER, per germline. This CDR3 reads CASSLTEANLYEQYF. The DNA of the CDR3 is TGCGCCAGCAGCCTCACGGAGGCTAATCTCTACGAGCAGTACTTC.

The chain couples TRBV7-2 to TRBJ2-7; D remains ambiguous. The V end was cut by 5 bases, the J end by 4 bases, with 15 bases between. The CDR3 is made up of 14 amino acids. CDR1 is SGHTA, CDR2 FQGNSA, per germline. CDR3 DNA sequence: TGTGCCAGCAGCCTATCAGGAATAGGGTACGAGCAGTACTTC. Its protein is CASSLSGIGYEQYF.

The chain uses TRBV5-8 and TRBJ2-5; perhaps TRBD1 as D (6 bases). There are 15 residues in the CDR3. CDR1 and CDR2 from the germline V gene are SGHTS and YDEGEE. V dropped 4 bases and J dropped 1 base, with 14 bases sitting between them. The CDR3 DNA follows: TGTGCCAGCAGCCAAGCGACGACAGGCCAAGAGACCCAGTACTTC. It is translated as CASSQATTGQETQYF.

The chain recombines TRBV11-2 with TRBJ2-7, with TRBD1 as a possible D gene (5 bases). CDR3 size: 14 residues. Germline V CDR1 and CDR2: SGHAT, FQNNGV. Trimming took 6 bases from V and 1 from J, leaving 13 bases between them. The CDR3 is CASSWTRDSYEQYF. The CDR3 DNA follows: TGTGCCAGCAGTTGGACCAGGGATTCCTACGAGCAGTACTTC.

The CDR3 DNA follows: TGTGCCAGCAGCTTAGCCCTTTTAACGGGAGCAGATACGCAGTATTTT. Amino acids: CASSLALLTGADTQYF. The rearrangement uses TRBV7-6 and TRBJ2-3, with D perhaps TRBD2 (6 bases). Trimming took 0 bases from V and 4 from J, leaving 14 bases between them. The CDR3 covers 16 residues. Germline V gene lookup returns CDR1 SGHVS and CDR2 FNYEAQ.

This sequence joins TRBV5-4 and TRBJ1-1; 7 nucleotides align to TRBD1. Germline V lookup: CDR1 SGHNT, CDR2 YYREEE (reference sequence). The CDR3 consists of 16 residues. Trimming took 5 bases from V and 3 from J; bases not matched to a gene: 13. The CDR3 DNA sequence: TGTGCCAGCAGTACCGGGACAGCCCCTTTGGACACTGAAGCTTTCTTT. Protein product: CASSTGTAPLDTEAFF.